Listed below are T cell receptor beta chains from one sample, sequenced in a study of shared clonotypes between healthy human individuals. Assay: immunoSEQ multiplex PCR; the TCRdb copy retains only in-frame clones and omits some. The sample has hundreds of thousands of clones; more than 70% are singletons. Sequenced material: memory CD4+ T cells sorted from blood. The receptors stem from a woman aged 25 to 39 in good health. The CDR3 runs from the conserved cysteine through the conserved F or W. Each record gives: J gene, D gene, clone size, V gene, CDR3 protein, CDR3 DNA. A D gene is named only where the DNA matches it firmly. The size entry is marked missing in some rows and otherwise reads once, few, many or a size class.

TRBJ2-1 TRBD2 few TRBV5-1 CASIASGSSYNEQFF TGCGCCAGCATAGCTAGCGGAAGCTCCTACAATGAGCAGTTCTTC
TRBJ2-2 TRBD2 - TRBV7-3 CASSLTSGGTGELFF TGTGCCAGCAGCTTAACTAGCGGGGGCACCGGGGAGCTGTTTTTT
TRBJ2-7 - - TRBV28 CASGTSYEQYF TGTGCCAGCGGGACCTCCTACGAGCAGTACTTC
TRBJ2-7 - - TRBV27 CASSSRLGEQYF TGTGCCAGCAGTTCCCGGCTGGGGGAGCAGTACTTC
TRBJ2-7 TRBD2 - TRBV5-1 CASSGGGWQDSYEQYF TGCGCCAGCAGCGGGGGAGGGTGGCAGGACTCCTACGAGCAGTACTTC
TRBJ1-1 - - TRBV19 CASSIVGGSLNTEAFF TGTGCCAGTAGTATTGTGGGCGGCAGTTTGAACACTGAAGCTTTCTTT
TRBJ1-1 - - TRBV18 CASSQTEMNTEAFF TGTGCCAGCTCACAGACAGAAATGAACACTGAAGCTTTCTTT
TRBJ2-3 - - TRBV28 CASSQQGNTQYF TGTGCCAGCAGTCAGCAGGGAAATACGCAGTATTTT
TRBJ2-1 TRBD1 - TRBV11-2 CASSDNRGSNEQFF TGTGCCAGCAGCGACAACAGGGGAAGCAATGAGCAGTTCTTC
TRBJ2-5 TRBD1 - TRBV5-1 CASSRDRGVETQYF TGCGCCAGCAGCCGGGACAGGGGAGTGGAGACCCAGTACTTC
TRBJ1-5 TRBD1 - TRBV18 CASSPGTGDQPQHF TGTGCCAGCTCACCCGGGACAGGAGATCAGCCCCAGCATTTT
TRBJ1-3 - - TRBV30 CAWSDGLNSGNTIYF TGTGCCTGGAGTGACGGGCTGAACTCTGGAAACACCATATATTTT
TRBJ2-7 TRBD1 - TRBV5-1 CASRSGTGVYEQYF TGCGCCAGTCGATCCGGGACAGGGGTCTACGAGCAGTACTTC
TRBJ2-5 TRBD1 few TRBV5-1 CASTSGTGALSDVPETQYF TGCGCCAGCACCTCAGGGACAGGGGCTTTATCGGACGTTCCGGAGACCCAGTACTTC
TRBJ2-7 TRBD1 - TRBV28 CASSASSRDRGHEQYF TGTGCCAGCAGTGCTTCAAGCCGGGACAGGGGCCACGAGCAGTACTTC
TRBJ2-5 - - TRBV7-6 CASSGGPTRETQYF TGTGCCAGCAGCGGGGGTCCCACGAGGGAGACCCAGTACTTC
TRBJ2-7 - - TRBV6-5 CASSLRTGTSYEQYF TGTGCCAGCTCATTGAGAACAGGGACCTCCTACGAGCAGTACTTC
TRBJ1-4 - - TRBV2 CASSEARGSRLEKLFF TGTGCCAGCAGTGAAGCCAGAGGTTCCCGACTCGAAAAACTGTTTTTT
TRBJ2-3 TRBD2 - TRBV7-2 CASSPGRRSGGTDTQYF TGTGCCAGCAGCCCAGGGCGTAGGTCGGGAGGAACGGATACGCAGTATTTT
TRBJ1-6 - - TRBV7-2 CASSYSGTENSPLHF TGTGCCAGCAGCTATTCCGGGACGGAGAATTCACCCCTCCACTTT
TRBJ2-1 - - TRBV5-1 CASSEDLANRDEQFF TGCGCCAGCAGCGAGGACTTGGCCAACAGGGATGAGCAGTTCTTC
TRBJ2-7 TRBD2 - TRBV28 CASRPLGGRVAAYEQYF TGTGCCAGCAGACCCTTGGGCGGGAGGGTAGCTGCCTACGAGCAGTACTTC
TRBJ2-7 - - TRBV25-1 CATSSSDNYEQYF TGTGCCACCTCTTCTTCGGATAACTACGAGCAGTACTTC
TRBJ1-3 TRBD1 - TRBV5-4 CASSLGVVGGDSGNTIYF TGTGCCAGCAGCTTGGGTGTTGTAGGGGGCGACTCTGGAAACACCATATATTTT
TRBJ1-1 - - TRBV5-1 CASGRGGRTEAFF TGCGCCAGCGGCCGGGGGGGGCGCACTGAAGCTTTCTTT
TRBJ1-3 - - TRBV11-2 CASSSRLTGNTIYF TGTGCCAGCAGCTCCAGGTTGACGGGAAACACCATATATTTT
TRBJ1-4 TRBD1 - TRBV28 CASSSGTGSEKLFF TGTGCCAGCAGTTCTGGGACAGGTAGCGAAAAACTGTTTTTT
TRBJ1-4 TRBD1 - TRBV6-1 CASSEAGTGNEKLFF TGTGCCAGCAGTGAAGCCGGGACAGGGAATGAAAAACTGTTTTTT
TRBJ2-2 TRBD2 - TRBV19 CASSTGLAVTGELFF TGTGCCAGTAGTACCGGACTAGCGGTCACCGGGGAGCTGTTTTTT
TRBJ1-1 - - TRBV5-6 CASSLSIFEGGTEAFF TGTGCCAGCAGCTTGTCTATCTTCGAGGGAGGGACTGAAGCTTTCTTT
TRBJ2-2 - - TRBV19 CASKPRAAGELFF TGTGCCAGTAAACCGAGGGCCGCAGGGGAGCTGTTTTTT
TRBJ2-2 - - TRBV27 CASSLIAQGHTGELFF TGTGCCAGCAGTTTAATCGCACAGGGCCACACCGGGGAGCTGTTTTTT
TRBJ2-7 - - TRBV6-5 CASSPEAEGSYEQYF TGTGCCAGCAGCCCCGAGGCAGAGGGCTCCTACGAGCAGTACTTC